Following are 30 T cell receptor beta chains from one sample sequenced in a study of T cell responses to AZD1222 COVID-19 vaccine. The table came from immunoSEQ multiplex PCR; TCRdb's copy has only in-frame clones and leaves some out. This table has about 140,000 clones, 85% to 95% appearing once. The sequenced sample was peripheral blood, obtained after recovery from COVID-19. The origin of the receptors is an adult who had recovered from COVID-19.

This clone turned up a few times. CDR3 in DNA: TGTGCCAGCAGTCCCCTGGGTGACTCCACCGGGGAGCTGTTTTTT. This encodes CASSPLGDSTGELFF. This chain uses TRBV6-4 with TRBJ2-2, with D hard to call. The V and J ends lost 5 bases and 4 bases respectively, with 14 bases between them. The CDR3 contains 15 residues. Per the germline V gene, CDR1 is MRHNA and CDR2 is SNTAGT.

The genes are TRBV5-5 and TRBJ2-5; TRBD2 aligns across 12 bases. J lost 5 bases, V lost 0 bases, and 5 bases had no gene match. Per the germline V gene, CDR1 is SGHKS and CDR2 is YYEKEE (reference sequence). The CDR3 is made up of 16 amino acids. CDR3 region: CASSLVLAGGPETQYF. The CDR3 bases are TGTGCCAGCAGCTTGGTTCTAGCGGGAGGGCCGGAGACCCAGTACTTC. Full variable domain (remainder filled in from reference TRBV5-5 and TRBJ2-5): DAGVTQSPTHLIKTRGQQVTLRCSPISGHKSVSWYQQVLGQGPQFIFQYYEKEERGRGNFPDRFSARQFPNYSSELNVNALLLGDSALYLCASSLVLAGGPETQYFGPGTRLLVL.

The chain recombines TRBV7-9 with TRBJ1-4; D is undetermined. Between the trimmed V and J ends, which lost 5 bases and 8 bases, there was a span of 6 bases. CDR3 length: 11 residues. Germline CDR1 and CDR2: SEHNR and FQNEAQ (reference sequence). For the CDR3, the DNA is TGTGCCAGCAGCAGAGAAGAAAAACTGTTTTTT. Protein: CASSREEKLFF.

The J gene is TRBJ2-3, the V gene TRBV24-1; possibly TRBD2 for D (6 bases). Trimming removed 1 base at V and 1 base at J, with 11 bases between. The CDR3 is 16 residues long. The germline gives CDR1 KGHDR, CDR2 SFDVKD. The CDR3 DNA sequence: TGTGCCACCAGTGATTTAGAAACGGGGGGCACAGATACGCAGTATTTT. This codes for CATSDLETGGTDTQYF.

This clone was observed a single time. The CDR3 DNA reads as TGTGCCAGTAGTCTGGCAGGGGACTATGGCTACACCTTC. Translation: CASSLAGDYGYTF. The rearrangement uses TRBV19 and TRBJ1-2; D possibly corresponds to TRBD1 (6 bases). The length of the CDR3 is 13 residues. Between the trimmed V and J ends, which lost 5 bases and 3 bases, there was a span of 10 bases. Germline-derived CDR1 and CDR2 are LNHDA and SQIVND (reference sequence).

The chain's CDR3 is CASSITAGDSPLHF. The CDR3 region has the DNA TGTGCCAGTAGTATAACAGCAGGGGATTCACCCCTCCACTTT. The rearrangement joins TRBV19 to TRBJ1-6, with D possibly TRBD1 on 6 matching bases. Germline V CDR1 and CDR2: LNHDA, SQIVND (reference sequence). The V end was cut by 2 bases, the J end by 8 bases, with 10 bases between. The CDR3 loop spans 14 amino acids.

The chain has TRBV6-5 and TRBJ1-3, with a tentative D call TRBD1 (5 bases). Looked up from germline, CDR1 is MNHEY and CDR2 is SVGAGI. V lost 5 bases, J lost 2 bases, and 10 bases lay in between. This CDR3 has 14 amino acids. The CDR3 DNA follows: TGTGCCAGCAGTACAGGCGCTCCTGGAAACACCATATATTTT. Translation gives CASSTGAPGNTIYF.

The CDR3 sequence: CASSPPLPGGPYEQYF. Written as DNA, the CDR3 is TGTGCCAGCAGCCCTCCTTTACCGGGGGGCCCCTACGAGCAGTACTTC. This rearrangement joins TRBV5-6 to TRBJ2-7; tentative D call: TRBD2 (7 bases). Germline V gene data show CDR1 as SGHDT and CDR2 as YYEEEE. The CDR3 totals 16 residues. V was clipped by 4 bases and J by 2 bases, with 19 bases between them.

The chain has TRBV5-5 and TRBJ1-5; D is uncertain. This CDR3 is 15 amino acids long. Trimming stripped 4 bases from V and 3 bases from J, with 14 bases between. Germline CDR1 and CDR2: SGHKS and YYEKEE (reference sequence). The CDR3 DNA reads TGTGCCAGCAGCCTCACCCCCGGGGTCAATCAGCCCCAGCATTTT. It encodes CASSLTPGVNQPQHF.

The chain uses TRBV2 and TRBJ1-5; D is possibly TRBD1 (5 bases). This CDR3 is built from 18 residues. Germline CDR1 SNHLY, CDR2 FYNNEI. The V end lost 6 bases, the J end lost 0 bases, and 21 bases lay between the germline ends. CDR3 sequence: CASSPVAREGYSNQPQHF. The CDR3 coding sequence is TGTGCCAGCAGCCCCGTAGCCCGCGAGGGGTATAGCAATCAGCCCCAGCATTTT.

This rearrangement joins TRBV11-2 to TRBJ2-3, with D possibly TRBD1 on 5 matching bases. Trimming left V 3 bases short and J 1 base short, with 14 bases between. Per the germline V gene, CDR1 is SGHAT and CDR2 is FQNNGV. The CDR3 is made up of 16 amino acids. The CDR3 reads CASSFRAQRGTDTQYF. CDR3 bases: TGTGCCAGCAGCTTCAGGGCACAAAGGGGCACAGATACGCAGTATTTT. The full variable domain, completed using reference TRBV11-2 and TRBJ2-3, is EAGVAQSPRYKIIEKRQSVAFWCNPISGHATLYWYQQILGQGPKLLIQFQNNGVVDDSQLPKDRFSAERLKGVDSTLKIQPAKLEDSAVYLCASSFRAQRGTDTQYFGPGTRLTVL.

The V gene is TRBV5-1, the J gene TRBJ1-1; 8 positions match TRBD1. Trimming cost V 1 base and J 6 bases; bases outside gene matches: 5. Germline V gene lookup returns CDR1 SGHRS and CDR2 YFSETQ. The CDR3 length is 14 residues. CDR3 coding DNA: TGCGCCAGCAGCTTGAAACAGGGGGTCGCTGAAGCTTTCTTT. It specifies CASSLKQGVAEAFF.

The table lists this clone with a few counts. V gene TRBV13 combines with J gene TRBJ2-7; tentatively, D is TRBD2 (6 bases). Between the trimmed V and J ends, which lost 3 bases and 2 bases, there was a span of 14 bases. Germline V gene lookup returns CDR1 PRHDT and CDR2 FYEKMQ (reference sequence). The CDR3 contains 15 residues. The CDR3 nucleotides are TGTGCCAGCAGCTTCGGAGGGAGGAGTCCCTACGAGCAGTACTTC. This codes for CASSFGGRSPYEQYF. Combining the CDR3 with reference TRBV13 and TRBJ2-7 gives the whole variable domain AAGVIQSPRHLIKEKRETATLKCYPIPRHDTVYWYQQGPGQDPQFLISFYEKMQSDKGSIPDRFSAQQFSDYHSELNMSSLELGDSALYFCASSFGGRSPYEQYFGPGTRLTVT.

The chain has TRBV5-8 and TRBJ2-4; D remains unclear. CDR1 SGHTS and CDR2 YDEGEE come from the germline V gene. Trimming took 4 bases from V and 0 from J, leaving 14 bases between them. There are 16 residues in the CDR3. The CDR3 reads CASSPVFYLAKNIQYF. CDR3 bases: TGTGCCAGCAGCCCCGTTTTCTACCTAGCCAAAAACATTCAGTACTTC.

V usage is TRBV7-8 and J usage is TRBJ1-1; a weak D match, TRBD1 (5 bases). Germline loops: CDR1 SGHVS, CDR2 FQNEAQ. The CDR3 length is 13 residues. Deletions cut 0 bases from V and 9 bases from J, with 11 bases between. DNA of the CDR3: TGTGCCAGCAGCTTAGCGGGGACCGAAAAAGCTTTCTTT. Translated: CASSLAGTEKAFF.

As regards this clone: The sample has other DNA sequences that encode this CDR3 too. This chain links TRBV18 with TRBJ1-5; TRBD1 matches 7 bases. The CDR3 length is 15 residues. The V and J ends lost 3 bases and 1 base, in that order; junction bases with no gene match: 3. Germline CDR1 reads KGHSH; CDR2 reads LQKENI. The CDR3 is CASSPIQGSNQPQHF. The CDR3 DNA sequence: TGTGCCAGCTCACCTATACAGGGGAGCAATCAGCCCCAGCATTTT.

This clone has just one count. This chain connects TRBV19 to TRBJ2-7; D is perhaps TRBD1 or TRBD2 (5 bases each). CDR1 is LNHDA, CDR2 SQIVND, per germline (reference sequence). This CDR3 contains 14 residues. The V end lost 5 bases, the J end lost 5 bases, and 16 bases lay between the germline ends. CDR3 in amino acids: CASSWGVRGNEQYF. CDR3 coding DNA: TGTGCCAGTAGTTGGGGCGTGAGGGGAAACGAGCAGTACTTC.

On this clone itself: Other DNA sequences in the same sample also yield this CDR3. The V gene is TRBV28, the J gene TRBJ1-2; the D gene is possibly TRBD1 (5 bases). This CDR3 region has 12 residues. The germline gives CDR1 MDHEN, CDR2 SYDVKM. V was pared by 5 bases and J by 4 bases, with 8 bases between. CDR3 in amino acids: CASSLTVYGYTF. The CDR3 nucleotides are TGTGCCAGCAGTCTGACAGTCTATGGCTACACCTTC.

The gene calls are TRBV13 and TRBJ2-3, with TRBD2 identical over 12 bases. Germline assignment: CDR1 PRHDT and CDR2 FYEKMQ (reference sequence). After removal of 3 bases from V and 6 bases from J, the junction contained 4 bases not matched to a gene. The CDR3 has 15 residues. Written as DNA, the CDR3 is TGTGCCAGCAGCTTGGGCCTAGCGGGGGGGGATACGCAGTATTTT. It specifies CASSLGLAGGDTQYF.

V and J are TRBV30 and TRBJ2-7; D is unresolved. CDR3 length: 15 amino acids. Germline values: CDR1 GTSNPN, CDR2 SVGIG (reference sequence). V was pared by 4 bases and J by 0 bases, with 16 bases between. The DNA of the CDR3 is TGTGCCTGGACAGGCTTTATCGGAAGCTCCTACGAGCAGTACTTC. It codes for CAWTGFIGSSYEQYF.

This chain joins TRBV7-2 and TRBJ2-3, with D tentatively TRBD1 (6 bases). Trimming removed 4 bases at V and 1 base at J, with 15 bases between. Germline lookup yields CDR1 SGHTA and CDR2 FQGNSA. The CDR3 is made up of 16 amino acids. CDR3 nucleotides: TGTGCCAGCAGCTCTCAGGGGTCGAAAGGCACAGATACGCAGTATTTT. Amino acid sequence: CASSSQGSKGTDTQYF.

V usage is TRBV6-5 and J usage is TRBJ1-2, with 9 bases lining up with TRBD1. The CDR3 runs to 14 residues. Trimming took 7 bases from V and 4 from J; bases not matched to a gene: 7. Germline assignment: CDR1 MNHEY and CDR2 SVGAGI. CDR3 DNA sequence: TGTGCCAGCATTAAGACAGGGGGGGCCTATGGCTACACCTTC. This codes for CASIKTGGAYGYTF.

This clone was seen a single time. The chain links TRBV5-1 to TRBJ2-1; 15 bases map to TRBD2. This CDR3 region has 18 residues. V gave up 2 bases and J gave up 6 bases; unmatched junction bases: 9. Germline CDR1 reads SGHRS; CDR2 reads YFSETQ. In DNA, the CDR3 is TGCGCCAGCAGCTTTGGACTAGCGGGAGGGCCAGTAAGCAATGAGCAGTTCTTC. The encoded protein is CASSFGLAGGPVSNEQFF.

The CDR3 sequence: CASSLDRGSGSSYNEQFF. CDR3 coding DNA: TGTGCCAGCAGCTTAGATAGGGGTAGCGGGAGCTCCTACAATGAGCAGTTCTTC. This chain links TRBV11-2 with TRBJ2-1; the match to TRBD2 covers 9 bases. CDR1 and CDR2 from the germline V gene are SGHAT and FQNNGV. Unmatched junction bases numbered 6, after V lost 0 bases and J lost 0 bases. CDR3 length equals 18 residues.

The chain combines TRBV3-1 (or the pseudogene TRBV3-2) with TRBJ2-2; D might be TRBD1 (6 bases). The CDR3 covers 14 residues. V gave up 1 base and J gave up 6 bases, with 9 bases separating them. Germline V lookup: CDR1 LGHDT, CDR2 YNNKEL (reference sequence). The chain's CDR3 is CASSQGQEAGELFF. The DNA for the CDR3 is TGTGCCAGCAGCCAAGGACAGGAGGCCGGGGAGCTGTTTTTT.

The chain has TRBV7-8 and TRBJ2-2; a weak D match, TRBD2 (5 bases). Germline lookup yields CDR1 SGHVS and CDR2 FQNEAQ. V was trimmed by 5 bases and J by 0 bases, leaving 13 bases between them. The CDR3 has 16 residues. The CDR3 loop is CASSRIGVANTGELFF. CDR3 coding DNA: TGTGCCAGCAGCCGCATCGGGGTCGCGAACACCGGGGAGCTGTTTTTT.

The rearrangement uses TRBV2 and TRBJ1-1; D gene uncertain. There are 11 residues in the CDR3. Germline V CDR1 and CDR2: SNHLY, FYNNEI. Trimming removed 7 bases from V and 1 base from J, with 4 bases in between. The CDR3 is CASTENTEAFF. The DNA of the CDR3 is TGTGCCAGCACAGAGAACACTGAAGCTTTCTTT.

This clone was observed a single time. The chain recombines TRBV30 with TRBJ1-3, with D hard to call. Per the germline V gene, CDR1 is GTSNPN and CDR2 is SVGIG (reference sequence). CDR3 length: 14 residues. Trimming removed 1 base at V and 0 bases at J, with 7 bases between. CDR3 residues: CAWSALSSGNTIYF. CDR3 bases: TGTGCCTGGAGTGCCCTATCCTCTGGAAACACCATATATTTT.

V usage is TRBV30 and J usage is TRBJ1-1, with 12 nucleotides matching TRBD1. The V segment lost 7 bases and the J segment 0 bases; nucleotides outside the gene matches: 6. The CDR3 contains 15 residues. Germline-derived CDR1 and CDR2 are GTSNPN and SVGIG (reference sequence). The CDR3 coding sequence is TGTGCCTACCGGGACAGGGGGCGTTTGAACACTGAAGCTTTCTTT. Its translation: CAYRDRGRLNTEAFF.

The CDR3 sequence is CAIGRDQSTGELFF. The CDR3 nucleotides are TGTGCCATCGGACGGGACCAAAGCACCGGGGAGCTGTTTTTT. The chain joins TRBV28 to TRBJ2-2; the D gene could be TRBD1 or TRBD2 (5 bases each). V lost 10 bases and J lost 4, with 16 bases in between. Per the germline V gene, CDR1 is MDHEN and CDR2 is SYDVKM. CDR3 length equals 14 residues.